The rows below give T cell receptor beta chains drawn from one sample of a study of blood T cell repertoires in COVID-19. Profiled with immunoSEQ multiplex PCR; TCRdb holds only in-frame clones, not every one. The sample has 250,000 to 300,000 clones, about 86% seen once; the top ten hold approximately 4%. Sequenced: peripheral blood. The receptors come from a man aged 18 to 30 with active or convalescent COVID-19. Each CDR3 is given with its conserved first and last residue. Expanded clones get a size class; other rows say once, few or many, or leave the size out.

CDR3: CASSEQGARGANVLTF; length: 16; J: TRBJ2-6; V: TRBV6-1; size: NA
CDR3: CASSSDSSYNSPLHF; length: 15; J: TRBJ1-6; V: TRBV11-3; size: NA
CDR3: CASSSGLSNTEAFF; length: 14; J: TRBJ1-1; V: TRBV19; size: NA
CDR3: CAIRGQGSGYGYTF; length: 14; J: TRBJ1-2; V: TRBV19; size: NA
CDR3: CASSYSAGANGYTF; length: 14; J: TRBJ1-2; V: TRBV6-5; size: NA
CDR3: CASSVAENTGELFF; length: 14; J: TRBJ2-2; V: TRBV6-4; size: NA
CDR3: CASSDTGTGTYEQYF; length: 15; J: TRBJ2-7; V: TRBV7-9; size: NA
CDR3: CASSSPVTDTQYF; length: 13; J: TRBJ2-3; V: TRBV6-5; size: NA
CDR3: CASPRGGYSNQPQHF; length: 15; J: TRBJ1-5; V: TRBV6-5; size: NA
CDR3: CASSSTSIGELFF; length: 13; J: TRBJ2-2; V: TRBV28; size: NA
CDR3: CASSEGRRLGGDTQYF; length: 16; J: TRBJ2-3; V: TRBV7-2; size: NA
CDR3: CASSFGQVNSPLHF; length: 14; J: TRBJ1-6; V: TRBV5-1; size: NA
CDR3: CATSDLSGGRTDTQYF; length: 16; J: TRBJ2-3; V: TRBV24-1; size: NA
CDR3: CATSDPTGLNNEQFF; length: 15; J: TRBJ2-1; V: TRBV24-1; size: NA
CDR3: CAISVQETQYF; length: 11; J: TRBJ2-5; V: TRBV10-3; size: NA
CDR3: CAWMTSGTDTQYF; length: 13; J: TRBJ2-3; V: TRBV30; size: once
CDR3: CASSVEDGDPQHF; length: 13; J: TRBJ1-5; V: TRBV9; size: NA
CDR3: CASSSSGRESYEQYF; length: 15; J: TRBJ2-7; V: TRBV27; size: NA
CDR3: CASSSPSRGETQYF; length: 14; J: TRBJ2-5; V: TRBV5-6; size: NA
CDR3: CASNSGGARYRDTQYF; length: 16; J: TRBJ2-3; V: TRBV28; size: NA
CDR3: CSASTWEDPQETQYF; length: 15; J: TRBJ2-5; V: TRBV20-1; size: NA
CDR3: CASSPPGDYEQYF; length: 13; J: TRBJ2-7; V: TRBV12-3/TRBV12-4; size: NA